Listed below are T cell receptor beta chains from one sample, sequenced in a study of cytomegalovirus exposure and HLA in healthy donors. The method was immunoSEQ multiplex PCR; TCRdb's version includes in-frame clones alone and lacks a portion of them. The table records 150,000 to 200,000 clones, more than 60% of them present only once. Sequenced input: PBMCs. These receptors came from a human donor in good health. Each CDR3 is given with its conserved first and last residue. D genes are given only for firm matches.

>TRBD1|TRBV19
CASTLPSGTGGEAFF
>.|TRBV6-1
CASSDSRREAFF
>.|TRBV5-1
CASSSLGGLNTEAFF
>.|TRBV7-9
CASSGGRGGGNQPQHF
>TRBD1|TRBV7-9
CASSFPGQGTYEQYF
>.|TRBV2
CASSPGWDQPQHF
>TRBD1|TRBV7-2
CASSFQGARTEAFF
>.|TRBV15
CATSRPRGAPWAYNEQFF
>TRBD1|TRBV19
CASRPDRGGQPQHF
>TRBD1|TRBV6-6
CASSYGQGGSEQFF
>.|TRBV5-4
CASSLSSWGDLTGELFF
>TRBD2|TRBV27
CASSSIPLAGGPDTQYF